The 13 T cell receptor beta chains below were found in one sample sequenced in a study of cytomegalovirus exposure and HLA in healthy donors. Clones were sequenced by immunoSEQ multiplex PCR, and TCRdb holds only the in-frame ones, with some missing. The data contain hundreds of thousands of clones, 86% of them singletons. Sequences were obtained from PBMCs. These receptors all come from a woman under 30 in good health and CMV-seronegative.

The chain recombines TRBV27 with TRBJ2-1; TRBD2 aligns across 14 bases. CDR1 is MNHEY and CDR2 is SMNVEV in the germline V gene (reference sequence). The CDR3 sequence is 16 residues long. Trimming cost V 10 bases and J 5 bases; bases outside gene matches: 10. The CDR3 spells CATGLAGGLSHNEQFF. The DNA for the CDR3 is TGTGCCACCGGACTAGCGGGGGGCCTATCGCACAATGAGCAGTTCTTC.

V is TRBV7-9 and J is TRBJ2-5; D ambiguous. CDR1 and CDR2 from the germline V gene are SEHNR and FQNEAQ (reference sequence). The CDR3 is 14 residues long. V lost 1 base, J lost 1 base, and 7 bases lay in between. CDR3 loop: CASSLVAVQETQYF. CDR3 nucleotide sequence: TGTGCCAGCAGCTTAGTGGCAGTCCAAGAGACCCAGTACTTC. The whole variable domain, remainder taken from reference TRBV7-9 and TRBJ2-5, is DTGVSQNPRHKITKRGQNVTFRCDPISEHNRLYWYRQTLGQGPEFLTYFQNEAQLEKSRLLSDRFSAERPKGSFSTLEIQRTEQGDSAMYLCASSLVAVQETQYFGPGTRLLVL.

V is TRBV6-6 and J is TRBJ2-5; 10 bases align to TRBD1. This CDR3 has 14 amino acids. V shed 5 bases, J shed 4 bases, and the junction held 4 bases outside the gene matches. Germline V gene data show CDR1 as MNHNY and CDR2 as SVGAGI (reference sequence). The CDR3 protein is CASSRTGGVETQYF. The CDR3 region has the DNA TGTGCCAGCAGTAGGACAGGGGGAGTAGAGACCCAGTACTTC.

CDR3 coding DNA: TGTGCCAGCAGCCCGGGACTAGCGGGAACGGGCGAGCAGTACTTC. It is translated as CASSPGLAGTGEQYF. This chain uses TRBV13 with TRBJ2-7; 13 bases are a match to TRBD2. The CDR3 is 15 residues long. Per the germline V gene, CDR1 is PRHDT and CDR2 is FYEKMQ (reference sequence). V was pared by 5 bases and J by 6 bases, with 7 bases of the junction left unmatched.

J is TRBJ2-5 and V is TRBV18; weak D call: TRBD1 (5 bases). The V gene lost 4 bases and the J gene lost 1 base, with 10 bases spanning the gap. From germline, CDR1 is KGHSH and CDR2 LQKENI. This CDR3 spans 14 amino acids. The DNA of the CDR3 is TGTGCCAGCTCACAACGTGACAGCCAAGAGACCCAGTACTTC. It encodes CASSQRDSQETQYF.

The table lists this clone with a count of one. The chain links TRBV28 to TRBJ1-4, with D perhaps TRBD1 (6 bases). With 2 bases removed from V and 8 bases from J, the gap between germline ends came to 18 bases. CDR3 size: 16 residues. The germline gives CDR1 MDHEN, CDR2 SYDVKM. The CDR3 spells CASSLRVGGRSEKLFF. The DNA of the CDR3 is TGTGCCAGCAGTTTAAGAGTCGGGGGGCGAAGCGAAAAACTGTTTTTT.

This rearrangement joins TRBV7-2 to TRBJ1-1; D is possibly TRBD1 (6 bases). Germline-derived CDR1 and CDR2 are SGHTA and FQGNSA. Deletions cut 1 base from V and 4 bases from J, with 16 bases between. The CDR3 loop spans 16 amino acids. The CDR3 nucleotides are TGTGCCAGCAGCTTAGTGGCCGCGGGGGCGGGCACTGAAGCTTTCTTT. This encodes CASSLVAAGAGTEAFF.

This chain joins TRBV6-6 and TRBJ2-1, with 9 bases lining up with TRBD2. The germline V gene encodes CDR1 MNHNY and CDR2 SVGAGI (reference sequence). Losses at the gene ends were 6 bases for V and 0 bases for J; bases not matched to a gene: 6. This CDR3 region has 16 residues. The CDR3 sequence: CASSGLAPSSYNEQFF. CDR3 sequence (DNA): TGTGCCAGCAGCGGACTAGCGCCCAGCTCCTACAATGAGCAGTTCTTC.

The V gene is TRBV7-2, the J gene TRBJ2-1; weak D call: TRBD2 (5 bases). Germline V gives CDR1 SGHTA, CDR2 FQGNSA. This CDR3 spans 14 amino acids. V was pared by 2 bases and J by 4 bases, with 9 bases between. The CDR3 sequence is CASSLLLAYNEQFF. The CDR3 DNA reads TGTGCCAGCAGCTTACTCTTAGCGTACAATGAGCAGTTCTTC.

The J gene is TRBJ2-7, the V gene TRBV2; 10 bases are a match to TRBD1. With V trimmed by 6 bases and J by 5 bases, 10 bases remained unmatched. CDR1 is SNHLY and CDR2 is FYNNEI in the germline V gene. This CDR3 spans 15 amino acids. In nucleotides, the CDR3 is TGTGCCAGCAGGAGTAGGACAGGGGGTCTCCACGAGCAGTACTTC. It translates to CASRSRTGGLHEQYF.

The chain links TRBV5-1 to TRBJ2-2; unclear D gene. Germline V gene sequence: CDR1 SGHRS, CDR2 YFSETQ. The CDR3 spans 15 residues. Trimming shortened V by 7 bases and J by 0 bases, and 13 bases separated the two germline ends. Here the CDR3 DNA reads TGCGCCAGCGGCCACAAAATTCCGAACACCGGGGAGCTGTTTTTT. This gives the protein CASGHKIPNTGELFF.

The chain is built from TRBV4-1 and TRBJ2-1, with 12 bases matching TRBD2. CDR1 is MGHRA and CDR2 is YSYEKL in the germline V gene. The CDR3 is made up of 17 amino acids. V shed 1 base and J 5 bases; nucleotides not matched to a gene: 6. The CDR3 protein is CASSQGRTSGVNNEQFF. Here the CDR3 DNA reads TGCGCCAGCAGCCAAGGAAGGACTAGCGGGGTTAACAATGAGCAGTTCTTC.

The V and J genes are TRBV27 and TRBJ1-1; 9 positions agree with TRBD1. The CDR3 contains 13 residues. Trimming took 7 bases from V and 5 from J; bases not matched to a gene: 5. From germline, CDR1 is MNHEY and CDR2 SMNVEV (reference sequence). The CDR3 spells CASTLTGGTEAFF. For the CDR3, the DNA is TGTGCCAGCACTTTGACAGGGGGGACTGAAGCTTTCTTT.